This T cell receptor (beta chain) was recovered during a study of shared clonotypes between healthy human individuals. For the study at large: The plates for each donor numbered three CD4 naive, three CD4 memory, two CD8 naive and one CD8 memory. Study-wide points: Approximately 4.5% was the fraction of naive CD4 clonotypes found shared across a few donors. Among the subsets, naive ones generally showed larger estimated richness than memory ones.

With respect to this clone: As yet, its antigen is unknown.

Assay used: immunoSEQ multiplex PCR; TCRdb lists only in-frame clones, some missing. The table lists roughly 1,500,000 clones, 97% to 99% of them singletons. This CDR3 spans 14 amino acids. Germline CDR1 is SGHVS and CDR2 is FNYEAQ. Trimming at V came to 8 bases and at J to 7 bases, leaving 6 bases not matched to a gene. In the CD4+ fraction, cells were divided into CD45RA+ naive and CD45RA-negative memory subsets. Sequencing used naive CD4+ T cells sorted from blood. Documented subset: CD45RA+ positively selected. This sequence originates from a man aged 25-45 years in good health. The chain has TRBV7-6 and TRBJ2-2; 11 bases fit TRBD1. The CDR3 loop reads CASSRDRGNGELFF. CDR3 sequence (DNA): TGTGCCAGCTCCCGGGACAGGGGGAACGGGGAGCTGTTTTTT.